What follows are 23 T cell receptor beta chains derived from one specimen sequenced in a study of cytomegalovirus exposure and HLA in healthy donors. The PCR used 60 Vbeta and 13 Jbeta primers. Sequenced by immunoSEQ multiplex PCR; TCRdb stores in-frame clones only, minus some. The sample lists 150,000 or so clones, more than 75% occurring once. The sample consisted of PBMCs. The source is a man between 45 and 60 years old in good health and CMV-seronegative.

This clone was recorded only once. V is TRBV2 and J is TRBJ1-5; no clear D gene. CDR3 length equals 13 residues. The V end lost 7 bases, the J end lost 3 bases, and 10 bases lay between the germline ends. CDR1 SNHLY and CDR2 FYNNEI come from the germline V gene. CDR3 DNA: TGTGCCAGCAAACCCCTAGCCAATCAGCCCCAGCATTTT. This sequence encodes CASKPLANQPQHF.

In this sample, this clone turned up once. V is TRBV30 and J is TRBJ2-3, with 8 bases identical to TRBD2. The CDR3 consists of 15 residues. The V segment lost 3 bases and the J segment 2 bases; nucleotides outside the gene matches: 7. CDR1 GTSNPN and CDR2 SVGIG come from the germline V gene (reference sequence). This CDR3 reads CAWSAAGAPTDTQYF. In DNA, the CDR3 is TGTGCCTGGAGCGCAGCGGGGGCTCCCACAGATACGCAGTATTTT.

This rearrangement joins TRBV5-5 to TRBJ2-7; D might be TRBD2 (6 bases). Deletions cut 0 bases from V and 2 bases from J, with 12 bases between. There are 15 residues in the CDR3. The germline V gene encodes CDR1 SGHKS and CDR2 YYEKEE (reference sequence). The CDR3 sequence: CASSLVGEDTYEQYF. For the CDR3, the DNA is TGTGCCAGCAGCTTGGTGGGGGAGGATACCTACGAGCAGTACTTC. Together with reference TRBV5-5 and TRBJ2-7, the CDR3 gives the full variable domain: DAGVTQSPTHLIKTRGQQVTLRCSPISGHKSVSWYQQVLGQGPQFIFQYYEKEERGRGNFPDRFSARQFPNYSSELNVNALLLGDSALYLCASSLVGEDTYEQYFGPGTRLTVT.

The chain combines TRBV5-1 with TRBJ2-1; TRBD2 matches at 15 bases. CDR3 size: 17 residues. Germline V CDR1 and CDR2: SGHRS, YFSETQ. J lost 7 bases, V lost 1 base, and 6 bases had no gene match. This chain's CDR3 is CASSLTGLAGGGNEQFF. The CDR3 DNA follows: TGCGCCAGCAGCTTGACGGGACTAGCGGGAGGAGGGAATGAGCAGTTCTTC.

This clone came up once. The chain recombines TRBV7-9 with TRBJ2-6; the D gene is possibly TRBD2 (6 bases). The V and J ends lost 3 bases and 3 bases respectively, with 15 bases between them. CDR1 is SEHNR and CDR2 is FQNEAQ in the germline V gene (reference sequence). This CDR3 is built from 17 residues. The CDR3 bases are TGTGCCAGCAGCTTCCCGGGACTCGCTTATGGGGCCAACGTCCTGACTTTC. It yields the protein CASSFPGLAYGANVLTF.

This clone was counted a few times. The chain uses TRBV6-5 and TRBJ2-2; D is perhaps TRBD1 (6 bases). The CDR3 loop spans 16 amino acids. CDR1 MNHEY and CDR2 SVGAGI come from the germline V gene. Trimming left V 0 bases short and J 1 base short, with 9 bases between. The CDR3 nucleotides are TGTGCCAGCAGTTACTCGGGGGCCAAGAACACCGGGGAGCTGTTTTTT. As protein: CASSYSGAKNTGELFF.

Written as DNA, the CDR3 is TGTGCCAGCAGCCAGGATCCAAATCAGCCCCAGCATTTT. As protein: CASSQDPNQPQHF. The chain recombines TRBV5-5 with TRBJ1-5; the D is unclear. V lost 4 bases and J 4 bases, leaving 9 bases between the germline ends. The germline V gene encodes CDR1 SGHKS and CDR2 YYEKEE (reference sequence). There are 13 residues in the CDR3.

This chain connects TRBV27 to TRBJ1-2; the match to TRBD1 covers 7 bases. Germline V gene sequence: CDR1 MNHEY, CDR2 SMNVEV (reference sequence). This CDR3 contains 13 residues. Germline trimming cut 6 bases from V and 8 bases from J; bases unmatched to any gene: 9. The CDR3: CASSFLSGGGYTF. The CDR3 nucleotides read TGTGCCAGCAGCTTCTTATCAGGGGGAGGCTACACCTTC.

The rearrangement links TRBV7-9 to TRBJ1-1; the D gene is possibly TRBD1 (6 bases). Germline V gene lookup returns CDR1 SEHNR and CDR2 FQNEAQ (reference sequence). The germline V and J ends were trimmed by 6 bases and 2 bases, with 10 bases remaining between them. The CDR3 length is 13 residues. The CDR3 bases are TGTGCCAGCAGTGAACAGGGCAACACTGAAGCTTTCTTT. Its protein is CASSEQGNTEAFF. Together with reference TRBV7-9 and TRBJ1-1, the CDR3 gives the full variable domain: DTGVSQNPRHKITKRGQNVTFRCDPISEHNRLYWYRQTLGQGPEFLTYFQNEAQLEKSRLLSDRFSAERPKGSFSTLEIQRTEQGDSAMYLCASSEQGNTEAFFGQGTRLTVV.

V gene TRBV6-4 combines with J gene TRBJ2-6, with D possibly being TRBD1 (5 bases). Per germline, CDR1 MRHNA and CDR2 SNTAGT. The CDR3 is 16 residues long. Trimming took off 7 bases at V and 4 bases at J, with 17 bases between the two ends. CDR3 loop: CASMGPLGKGANVLTF. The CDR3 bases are TGTGCCAGCATGGGGCCCCTGGGGAAAGGGGCCAACGTCCTGACTTTC.

CDR3 amino acids: CASSFLQGAGSPLHF. The CDR3 bases are TGCGCCAGCAGCTTTTTACAGGGGGCAGGTTCACCCCTCCACTTT. The chain combines TRBV5-1 with TRBJ1-6; 9 bases fit TRBD1. V trimming: 2 bases; J trimming: 9 bases; junction bases outside the gene matches: 6. The CDR3 is 15 residues long. Germline V CDR1 and CDR2: SGHRS, YFSETQ.

In DNA, the CDR3 is TGTGCCAGCAGCTTAGGGCGGGCAGATACGCAGTATTTT. This translates into CASSLGRADTQYF. The chain joins TRBV7-9 to TRBJ2-3; the D gene is possibly TRBD2 (5 bases). Per germline, CDR1 SEHNR and CDR2 FQNEAQ (reference sequence). Trimming took off 1 base at V and 4 bases at J, with 6 bases between the two ends. CDR3 length: 13 amino acids.

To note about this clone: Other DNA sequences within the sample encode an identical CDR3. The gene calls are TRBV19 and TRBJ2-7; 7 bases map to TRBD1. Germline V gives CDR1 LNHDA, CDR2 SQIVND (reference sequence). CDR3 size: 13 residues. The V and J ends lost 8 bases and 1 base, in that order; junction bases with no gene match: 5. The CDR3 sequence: CASRRQGSYEQYF. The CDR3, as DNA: TGTGCCAGTCGTCGACAGGGTTCCTACGAGCAGTACTTC.

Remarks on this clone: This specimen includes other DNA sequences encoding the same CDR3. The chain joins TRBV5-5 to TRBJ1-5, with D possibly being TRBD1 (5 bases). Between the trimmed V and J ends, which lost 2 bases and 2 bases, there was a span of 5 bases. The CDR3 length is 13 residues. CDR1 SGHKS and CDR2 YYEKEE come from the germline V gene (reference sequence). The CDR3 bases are TGTGCCAGCAGCTTACAGGGCAATCAGCCCCAGCATTTT. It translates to CASSLQGNQPQHF.

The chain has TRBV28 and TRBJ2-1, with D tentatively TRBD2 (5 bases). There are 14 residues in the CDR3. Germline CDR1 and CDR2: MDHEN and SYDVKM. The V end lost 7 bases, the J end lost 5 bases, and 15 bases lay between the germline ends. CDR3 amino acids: CASTEGRRDNEQFF. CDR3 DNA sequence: TGTGCCAGCACCGAGGGCAGGAGAGACAATGAGCAGTTCTTC. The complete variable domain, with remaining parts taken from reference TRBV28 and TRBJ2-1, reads DVKVTQSSRYLVKRTGEKVFLECVQDMDHENMFWYRQDPGLGLRLIYFSYDVKMKEKGDIPEGYSVSREKKERFSLILESASTNQTSMYLCASTEGRRDNEQFFGPGTRLTVL.

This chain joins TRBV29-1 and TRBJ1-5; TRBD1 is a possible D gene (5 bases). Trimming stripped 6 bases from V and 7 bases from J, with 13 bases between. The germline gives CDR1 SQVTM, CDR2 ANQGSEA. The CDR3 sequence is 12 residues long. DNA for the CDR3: TGCAGCGTCCGGGTACAGGACCAGCCCCAGCATTTT. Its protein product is CSVRVQDQPQHF.

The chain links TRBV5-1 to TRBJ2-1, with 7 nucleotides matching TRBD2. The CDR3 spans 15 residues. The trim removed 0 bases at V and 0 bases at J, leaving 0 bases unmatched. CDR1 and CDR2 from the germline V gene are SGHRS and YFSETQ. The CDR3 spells CASSLASGSYNEQFF. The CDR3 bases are TGCGCCAGCAGCTTGGCTAGCGGCTCCTACAATGAGCAGTTCTTC.

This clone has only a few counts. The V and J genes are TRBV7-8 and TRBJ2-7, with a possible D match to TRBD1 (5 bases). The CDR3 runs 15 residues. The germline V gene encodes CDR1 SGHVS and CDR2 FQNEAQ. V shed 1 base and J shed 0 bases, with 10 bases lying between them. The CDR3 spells CASSLGAGISYEQYF. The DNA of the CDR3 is TGTGCCAGCAGCTTAGGGGCAGGGATCTCCTACGAGCAGTACTTC.

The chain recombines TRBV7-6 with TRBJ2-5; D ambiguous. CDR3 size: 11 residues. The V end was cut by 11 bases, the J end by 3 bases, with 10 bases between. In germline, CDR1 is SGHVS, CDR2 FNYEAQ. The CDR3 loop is CAASSEETQYF. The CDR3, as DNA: TGTGCCGCGAGCAGCGAAGAGACCCAGTACTTC.

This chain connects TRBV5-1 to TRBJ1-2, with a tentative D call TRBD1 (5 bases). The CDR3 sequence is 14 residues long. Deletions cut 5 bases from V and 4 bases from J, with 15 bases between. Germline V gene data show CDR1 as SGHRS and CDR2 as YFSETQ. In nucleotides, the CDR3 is TGCGCCAGCAGACCCGAGGACAACTCCTATGGCTACACCTTC. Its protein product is CASRPEDNSYGYTF.

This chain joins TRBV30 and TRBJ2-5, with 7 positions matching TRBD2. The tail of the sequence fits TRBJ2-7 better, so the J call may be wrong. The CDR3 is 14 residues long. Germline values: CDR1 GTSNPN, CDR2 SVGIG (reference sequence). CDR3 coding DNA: TGTGCCTGGAGTGTTGGGGGGGATTCCTACGAGCAGTACTTC. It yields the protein CAWSVGGDSYEQYF.

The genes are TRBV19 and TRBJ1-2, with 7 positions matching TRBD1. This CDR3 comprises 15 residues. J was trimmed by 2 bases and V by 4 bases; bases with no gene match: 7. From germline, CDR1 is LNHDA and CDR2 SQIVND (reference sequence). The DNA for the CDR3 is TGTGCCAGTAGTACCCGACAGGGAACAAACTATGGCTACACCTTC. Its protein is CASSTRQGTNYGYTF.

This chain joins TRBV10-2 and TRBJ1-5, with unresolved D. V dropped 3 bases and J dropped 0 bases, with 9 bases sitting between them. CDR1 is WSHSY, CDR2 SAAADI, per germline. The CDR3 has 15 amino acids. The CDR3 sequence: CASSDRLNSNQPQHF. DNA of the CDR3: TGCGCCAGCAGTGATAGACTGAATAGCAATCAGCCCCAGCATTTT.